What follows describes a single TCR beta chain. What it binds is unknown. Here immunoSEQ multiplex PCR was the method, and the copy in TCRdb shows in-frame clones only, minus some. The data contain 110,000 to 150,000 clones, over 80% of them seen just once; the ten biggest clones take up more than 3%. Germline V lookup: CDR1 SGHTA, CDR2 FQGNSA. The CDR3 contains 13 residues. V was shortened by 1 base and J by 6 bases, with 9 bases between the two germline ends. This sample was taken from a study of T cell responses to AZD1222 COVID-19 vaccine. Study observations and caveats: Two AZD1222 administrations were followed by greater Spike-specific TCR breadth and depth. Repertoire samples came only from after the peak T cell response.

The V and J genes are TRBV7-2 and TRBJ1-2; D may be TRBD1 (5 bases). Source: peripheral blood, taken 28 days after the second AZD1222 dose. The clonotype originates from an adult who received the AZD1222 COVID-19 vaccine. CDR3 sequence: CASSLGGFHGYTF. CDR3 bases: TGTGCCAGCAGCTTAGGGGGGTTCCATGGCTACACCTTC.